This T cell receptor beta chain was recorded in a study of blood T cell repertoires in COVID-19 (TCRdb year 2020). About the full investigation: Collaborator samples came from the United States, Italy and Spain and covered acute and convalescent phases of COVID-19. Subjects who had been exposed to COVID-19, were actively infected with it, or had recovered from it provided the deeply sampled blood TCRbeta repertoires that made up the dataset. Samples came from the ongoing ImmuneRACE study (first 160 participants) plus 1,254 subjects from 6 global collaborators. Where available, HLA class I and class II types were taken from metadata supplied by the sample provider and were not determined by assay-based typing. The material from the prospective study consisted of cDNA or gDNA derived from T cells, B-cell-depleted T cells, or PBMCs. The repertoires were released in a freely available public database intended as a resource for research on the immune response to SARS-CoV-2. Nearly every sample came with metadata listing a de-identified subject ID, COVID-19 status, age in years and sex. What the research found in general, with its limitations: Clinical and demographic metadata were provided uncurated, with the amount varying by source and participant.

The table lists this clone with a count of one. It lacks a known antigen. Base qualities are not recorded, but no much larger clone differs from it by a single base. One collaborating source in Seattle enrolled patients during active infection and followed them longitudinally through the course of disease. Each collaborating institution followed its own protocols to collect whole blood in K2EDTA tubes. Collaborator samples were shipped for TCRbeta analysis as frozen whole blood, isolated PBMCs, or DNA extracted from either sample type. TCRbeta CDR3 regions were amplified from genomic DNA by means of the immunoSEQ Assay, a bias-controlled multiplex PCR. Processing in the source paper ran as follows. The number of nucleated cells in each sample was estimated from the amplification of reference gene primers within the assay. Sequence reads were collapsed and filtered to measure the absolute abundance of every unique TCRbeta CDR3 rearrangement. For each sample, productive Simpson clonality was calculated as the square root of Simpson's diversity index over productive rearrangements. TCRdb mirrors the immuneACCESS table, restricted to in-frame sequences. Some clones are absent from its copies; in checked studies, under half trace to an unresolved V gene, and the reason for the others is unknown. The D gene and trimming were derived from the DNA, and the V and J assignments and clone size from that table. In this sample the table shows roughly 350,000 clones, 85% to 90% of which occur a single time. The ten largest account for just under 7.5% of the sample.

The sequence came from a woman in her 70s with COVID-19, enrolled during active disease. Sequenced sample: peripheral blood.

The nucleotide sequence is TGTGCCAGCAGTGAAGCGCCGGGGGGAAACGAGCAGTACTTC. This gives the protein CASSEAPGGNEQYF. The receptor chain draws on TRBV2 and TRBJ2-7; 7 central bases correspond to TRBD2. Ends trimmed: V by 0 bases, J by 5 bases; bases unmatched to a gene: 4. CDR1 and CDR2 were assigned from the germline V gene as SNHLY and FYNNEI. The CDR3 spans 14 residues, from the cysteine through the phenylalanine. Of the read, only the CDR3 DNA is kept; its 42 bases are in frame from base 1.